Below are 13 T cell receptor beta chains sequenced from a single sample in a study of identical twins (dated by TCRdb to 2016 to 2017). The receptor library was made with 5' RACE. The listed sequencing device is Illumina HiSeq 2000. TCRdb cleaned the public reads at Q25 with fastp, built clones with MiXCR and kept in-frame beta chains. Every entry covers one CDR3 protein and lists the most common genes and DNA from its rows. This sample lists 350,000 to 450,000 distinct CDR3 sequences; 18% were detected once. More than 10% of the sample is held by the ten biggest clonotypes. Sequences were obtained from naive T cells sorted from blood. The cell subset or site label, read with the paper, signifies: cells isolated with a human naive T-cell isolation kit. The receptors come from a man between 50 and 59 years old in good health.

The chain joins TRBV9 to TRBJ2-6, with TRBD1 identical over 8 bases. Germline CDR1 and CDR2: SGDLS and YYNGEE. With 2 bases clipped from V and 1 base from J, the junction kept 5 bases outside the gene matches. This CDR3 comprises 17 residues. The CDR3 reads CASSVTGGNSGANVLTF. The CDR3 coding sequence is TGTGCCAGCAGCGTCACAGGGGGGAATTCTGGGGCCAACGTCCTGACTTTC.

Many counts were recorded for this clonotype. The J gene is TRBJ2-7, the V gene TRBV5-1; a possible D gene is TRBD1 (6 bases). V was trimmed by 0 bases and J by 3 bases, leaving 13 bases between them. This CDR3 is built from 15 residues. Germline lookup yields CDR1 SGHRS and CDR2 YFSETQ. CDR3 residues: CASSLAGDILYEQYF. CDR3 nucleotides: TGCGCCAGCAGCTTGGCAGGGGATATTCTCTACGAGCAGTACTTC.

This clonotype was counted ten times or more. The V and J genes are TRBV6-5 and TRBJ1-2; 9 positions match TRBD1. Looked up from germline, CDR1 is MNHEY and CDR2 is SVGAGI. CDR3 length: 14 residues. Losses at the gene ends were 5 bases for V and 8 bases for J; bases not matched to a gene: 9. CDR3 DNA: TGTGCCAGCAGTCACCGGACAGGGGTATTGGGCTACACCTTC. Protein sequence: CASSHRTGVLGYTF.

The chain is built from TRBV5-1 and TRBJ2-7; 8 bases are shared with TRBD1. After removal of 0 bases from V and 4 bases from J, the junction contained 9 bases not matched to a gene. The CDR3 has 16 residues. Germline V gives CDR1 SGHRS, CDR2 YFSETQ. The CDR3 loop is CASSLDTGTGLYEQYF. The DNA of the CDR3 is TGCGCCAGCAGCTTGGATACCGGGACAGGCCTATACGAGCAGTACTTC.

This clonotype was seen more than once but under ten times. V is TRBV6-9 and J is TRBJ2-7; 10 bases map to TRBD1. This CDR3 spans 17 amino acids. From germline, CDR1 is MNHGY and CDR2 SVAAGI. With 5 bases clipped from V and 4 bases from J, the junction kept 14 bases outside the gene matches. The DNA for the CDR3 is TGTGCCAGCAGTCCTACGGACAGGGGGTGGAGTGGGTACGAGCAGTACTTC. Translation gives CASSPTDRGWSGYEQYF.

This clonotype was found many times. V gene TRBV20-1 combines with J gene TRBJ2-7, with 9 bases aligning to TRBD1. Trimming at V came to 1 base and at J to 3 bases, leaving 7 bases not matched to a gene. Per germline, CDR1 DFQATT and CDR2 SNEGSKA (reference sequence). CDR3 size: 15 residues. CDR3 bases: TGCAGTGCTAGAGTTGGGACAGGGCGCTTCTACGAGCAGTACTTC. Translation gives CSARVGTGRFYEQYF.

This clonotype was recorded many times. This sequence joins TRBV6-4 and TRBJ2-7; D may be TRBD1 (6 bases). V lost 3 bases and J 6 bases, leaving 18 bases between the germline ends. Germline CDR1 and CDR2: MRHNA and SNTAGT. The CDR3 extends over 15 amino acids. In DNA form, the CDR3 reads TGTGCCAGCAGTGAAAGTGCAGGGACATATGCCGAGCAGTACTTC. Translated: CASSESAGTYAEQYF.

In regard to this clonotype: Germline is not matched at one junction end, which may reflect a read error. The V and J genes are TRBV11-1 and TRBJ2-1; 11 nucleotides align to TRBD2. Germline V gives CDR1 SGHAT, CDR2 FQDESV (reference sequence). The CDR3 is 19 amino acids. The CDR3 DNA reads TGTGCCAGCAGCTTAACACTAGCGGGGGTCAGAACCACCTACAATCAGCAGTTCTTC. Amino acids: CASSLTLAGVRTTYNQQFF.

This chain uses TRBV20-1 with TRBJ2-7, with D perhaps matching TRBD1 or TRBD2 (6 bases each). There are 15 residues in the CDR3. Trimming left V 0 bases short and J 2 bases short, with 14 bases between. CDR1 and CDR2 (germline): DFQATT, SNEGSKA (reference sequence). The CDR3 here is CSARDFEGGTYEQYF. The CDR3 DNA is TGCAGTGCTAGAGATTTCGAGGGGGGAACCTACGAGCAGTACTTC.

The V call is TRBV6-5, the J call TRBJ1-2; no clear D. Trimming removed 2 bases from V and 1 base from J, with 5 bases in between. This CDR3 has 13 residues. Germline lookup yields CDR1 MNHEY and CDR2 SVGAGI. CDR3 in amino acids: CASSYRVNYGYTF. CDR3 DNA sequence: TGTGCCAGCAGTTACAGGGTTAACTATGGCTACACCTTC.

This clonotype was counted ten times or more. The chain joins TRBV14 to TRBJ2-2, with a tentative D call TRBD1 (5 bases). The CDR3 runs 14 residues. Germline lookup yields CDR1 SGHDN and CDR2 FVKESK. V was trimmed by 1 base and J by 7 bases, leaving 10 bases between them. CDR3 DNA: TGTGCCAGCAGCCAAGGACTTAGGGGCGGGGAGCTGTTTTTT. Translating gives CASSQGLRGGELFF.

The sample holds a few counts of this clonotype. This chain joins TRBV6-1 and TRBJ2-2, with 8 bases aligning to TRBD1. This CDR3 is built from 15 residues. Germline V gene data show CDR1 as MNHNS and CDR2 as SASEGT. V lost 6 bases, J lost 5 bases, and 8 bases stayed unmatched. The CDR3 region has the DNA TGTGCCAGCAGCCCGGACAGGGTGGGGACCGGGGAGCTGTTTTTT. It specifies CASSPDRVGTGELFF.

The sample holds many counts of this clonotype. The chain joins TRBV28 to TRBJ2-5; 7 bases line up with TRBD2. J gave up 5 bases and V 7 bases, and 7 bases lay outside the gene matches. CDR3 length equals 13 residues. From germline, CDR1 is MDHEN and CDR2 SYDVKM. CDR3 bases: TGTGCCAGCAAGGAAGCGGGGCGGGAGACCCAGTACTTC. Translating gives CASKEAGRETQYF.